This T cell receptor beta chain appears in the sequencing data of a study of blood T cells in healthy people across ages (dated by TCRdb to 2013 to 2016). Turning to the overall study: In model experiments, template switching captured about one uniquely barcoded TCR beta cDNA molecule for every two T cells. The study measured age-related changes in TCR beta repertoire diversity using deep sequencing normalized with unique cDNA molecular identifiers. Four age groups were formed from the donors: young (average 16 years), middle-aged (more than 35), aged (roughly 56) and long-lived (approximately 78). To avoid experimental bias, donors of different ages were distributed randomly across sequencing lanes. For two donors (one aged 18 to 29 and one aged 80 or older), the study analyzed two additional independent replicas of 1 million unique cDNA reads from the same blood draw.

The table lists this clonotype with a few counts. It has no known antigen specificity. Qualities for individual bases were not recorded, and no much larger clone is one base off. Systemically healthy Caucasian individuals from Russia, over 30 in total and aged 6 to 90 years, were included as donors. Each donor gave approximately 9.4 milliliters of peripheral blood, drawn into EDTA-treated Vacutainer tubes. PBMCs were isolated by Ficoll-Paque density-gradient centrifugation, with at least 7 million obtained per sample. Trizol reagent was used to extract total RNA from the PBMCs, yielding at least 5.5 micrograms per sample. The percentages of naive CD45RAhigh/CD27high T cells were determined by flow cytometry on a PBMC aliquot from every donor. At the junction V is shortened by 6 bases and J by 6 bases, with 9 bases in between. The germline V gene (reference sequence) yields DFQATT for CDR1 and SNEGSKA for CDR2. The CDR3 covers 11 residues, taking in both the cysteine and the phenylalanine. The retained sequence is limited to the CDR3, 33 bases, with the frame set at the first base.

Libraries were prepared through 5' RACE. The run used an Illumina HiSeq 2500. A second PCR of roughly 6 to 11 cycles was run with a J-beta primer mix and a sample-barcoded 5' primer. A template-switch 5' adaptor carrying 12 random nucleotides introduced a unique molecular identifier onto each TCR beta cDNA molecule. Each sample yielded at least 2.5 million CDR3-containing paired-end reads. The Mint cDNA synthesis kit, primed by a TRBC-specific oligonucleotide, was used to synthesize first-strand cDNA from all RNA. Following uracil-DNA glycosylase treatment, all cDNA underwent a first 18-cycle PCR with the universal primers M1SS and BC2_uni_R. The authors' pipeline ran thus. Normalization of each sample was performed by random selection of 1 million high-quality reads, each carrying a distinct molecular identifier. Instead of being binned into consensus sequences, reads that shared molecular identifiers were thrown out. MiTCR, with a Q25 quality threshold and the strictest error-elimination algorithm, was used for CDR3 identification, clonotype clustering and error correction. A nonparametric unseen species model with Euler transformation was used to estimate lower-bound total TCR beta diversity. The public reads were quality trimmed at Q25 with fastp and then assembled into clones with MiXCR by TCRdb, keeping productive beta chains. Duplicate CDR3 protein sequences are folded into a single record with the most common DNA and genes. The V and J calls, along with clone size, are taken from TCRdb and not from the paper's own processing. The sample includes 1,500,000 or so distinct CDR3 sequences, with roughly 64% observed a single time. The ten largest account for under 8.5% of the sample.

Summary of the overall study and its limitations: Since profiling was done on bulk unsorted PBMCs, naive and antigen-experienced compartments could not be conclusively compared. Observed TCR beta diversity per million T cells fell roughly linearly with age, and a significant reduction was already apparent by age roughly 40. Compared with the aged group, more naive CD4+ T cells, fewer expanded clones and increased TCR diversity were shown by the long-lived group, suggesting age selection. Estimates of total diversity based on one million sequenced T cells were considered lower bounds and underestimates. Because the CMV infection status of the donors was unknown, age-related changes in expanded clonotypes may potentially have been confounded. There was a strong correlation between observed TCR beta diversity and the percentage of naive T cells measured by flow cytometry.

Sequencing was carried out using blood. The TCR was taken from a young man in good health. The chain couples TRBV20-1 to TRBJ2-1, with no confidently assigned D gene. The DNA sequence follows: TGCAGTGCCTACTCCAGCAATGAGCAGTTCTTC. Translated, this is CSAYSSNEQFF.